This T cell receptor (beta chain) comes out of a study of T cells in Graves' hyperthyroidism and ophthalmopathy. Orbital computed tomography, thyroid ultrasound, serum thyroxine and TRAb, and clinical symptoms together informed the diagnoses. Only a few counts were recorded for this clonotype. Its antigen is unknown. Study conclusions and caveats: Ophthalmopathy was distinguished from stable hyperthyroidism by 13 V-J signatures. Most thyroid clonotypes with frequency above 0.001 were detected in blood.

V lost 6 bases to trimming and J lost 2 bases, with 10 bases between them. The CDR3 spans 14 residues. It was RNA transcripts that yielded the amplified TCR beta CDR3 regions. The HTBI primer set drove a first-round RT-PCR of the TCR CDR3. TCRdb analysed the multiplex PCR reads with MiXCR anew, one entry per CDR3 protein. The sample shows 500,000 to 550,000 distinct CDR3 sequences, 15% to 20% of them seen only once. Sequenced input: blood. The receptor was isolated from a man aged 40-50 years with Graves' ophthalmopathy. This rearrangement joins TRBV12-3 or TRBV12-4 to TRBJ1-4; D is ambiguous. CDR3 region: CASSLSSTNEKLFF. The CDR3 DNA sequence: TGTGCCAGCAGCCTGTCATCGACTAATGAAAAACTGTTTTTT.